Below, 16 T cell receptor beta chains from the same sample are listed, as sequenced in a study of blood T cell repertoires in COVID-19. The protocol was immunoSEQ multiplex PCR, while the TCRdb copy is restricted to in-frame clones and leaves out a portion. In the table there are fewer than 250,000 clones, 80% to 90% of which are singletons. What was sequenced was PBMCs or T cells enriched from blood (not recorded which). The source of these receptors is a middle-aged woman with acute COVID-19.

This rearrangement joins TRBV5-1 to TRBJ2-7; D might be TRBD2 (5 bases). The germline CDR1 and CDR2 sequences are SGHRS and YFSETQ. The V end was cut by 1 base, the J end by 2 bases, with 7 bases between. The CDR3 sequence is 13 residues long. The CDR3 spells CASSLPGAYEQYF. The CDR3 DNA sequence: TGCGCCAGCAGCTTGCCCGGGGCCTACGAGCAGTACTTC. Looking up the rest from reference TRBV5-1 and TRBJ2-7 gives the full variable domain: KAGVTQTPRYLIKTRGQQVTLSCSPISGHRSVSWYQQTPGQGLQFLFEYFSETQRNKGNFPGRFSGRQFSNSRSEMNVSTLELGDSALYLCASSLPGAYEQYFGPGTRLTVT.

The chain has TRBV3-1 (or the pseudogene TRBV3-2) and TRBJ2-7, with TRBD1 matching over 10 bases. The CDR3 is 14 amino acids. Germline V gives CDR1 LGHDT, CDR2 YNNKEL (reference sequence). With V trimmed by 4 bases and J by 3 bases, 3 bases remained unmatched. The CDR3 sequence is CASSPGTGVYEQYF. In DNA, the CDR3 is TGTGCCAGCAGCCCCGGGACAGGGGTCTACGAGCAGTACTTC.

This clone showed up just once. The chain is built from TRBV24-1 and TRBJ2-2, with D possibly TRBD2 on 5 matching bases. Germline CDR1 reads KGHDR; CDR2 reads SFDVKD. The germline V and J ends were trimmed by 7 bases and 5 bases, with 10 bases remaining between them. This CDR3 has 13 residues. The CDR3 DNA reads as TGTGCCACCAGACCTAGCTGGACCGGGGAGCTGTTTTTT. It codes for CATRPSWTGELFF.

The V call is TRBV2, the J call TRBJ1-1; 7 bases match TRBD1. Germline CDR1 and CDR2: SNHLY and FYNNEI. The CDR3 sequence is 12 residues long. With V trimmed by 6 bases and J by 9 bases, 7 bases remained unmatched. The CDR3 bases are TGTGCCAGCAGGCTGGGACAGACAAAAGCTTTCTTT. Protein sequence: CASRLGQTKAFF.

In this sample, this clone turned up a few times. The V and J genes are TRBV2 and TRBJ2-6; 7 bases match TRBD2. The CDR3 sequence is 18 residues long. The V and J ends lost 7 bases and 0 bases, in that order; junction bases with no gene match: 12. Per germline, CDR1 SNHLY and CDR2 FYNNEI. The CDR3 here is CASTGGWEATSGANVLTF. CDR3 nucleotide sequence: TGTGCCAGCACCGGGGGGTGGGAGGCGACCTCTGGGGCCAACGTCCTGACTTTC. Complete variable domain (other parts from reference TRBV2 and TRBJ2-6): EPEVTQTPSHQVTQMGQEVILRCVPISNHLYFYWYRQILGQKVEFLVSFYNNEISEKSEIFDDQFSVERPDGSNFTLKIRSTKLEDSAMYFCASTGGWEATSGANVLTFGAGSRLTVL.

Details on this clone: Other DNA sequences in the same sample also yield this CDR3. The V gene is TRBV7-3, the J gene TRBJ1-2; possibly TRBD1 for D (5 bases). The CDR3 runs to 13 residues. Germline V gene lookup returns CDR1 SGHTA and CDR2 FQGTGA. The V end lost 1 base, the J end lost 2 bases, and 5 bases lay between the germline ends. In nucleotides, the CDR3 is TGTGCCAGCAGCTTAAACAGGAACTATGGCTACACCTTC. Translating it yields CASSLNRNYGYTF.

This clone was picked up one time. This sequence joins TRBV29-1 and TRBJ2-3; 12 positions match TRBD1. The CDR3 is made up of 15 amino acids. Trimming took 7 bases from V and 6 from J; bases not matched to a gene: 11. Per the germline V gene, CDR1 is SQVTM and CDR2 is ANQGSEA. CDR3 residues: CSAGGDRGRIDTQYF. In DNA, the CDR3 is TGCAGCGCTGGTGGGGACAGGGGGCGCATTGATACGCAGTATTTT.

The gene calls are TRBV3-1 (or the pseudogene TRBV3-2) and TRBJ2-1, with TRBD2 matching over 11 bases. The germline V gene encodes CDR1 LGHDT and CDR2 YNNKEL (reference sequence). The CDR3 runs 17 residues. V shed 4 bases and J 4 bases; nucleotides not matched to a gene: 9. CDR3 residues: CASSPGLAAQLYNEQFF. The DNA for the CDR3 is TGTGCCAGCAGCCCGGGACTAGCGGCCCAACTGTACAATGAGCAGTTCTTC.

The chain couples TRBV6-5 to TRBJ1-4, with D tentatively TRBD1 (6 bases). The CDR3 runs to 15 residues. The germline CDR1 and CDR2 sequences are MNHEY and SVGAGI. V gave up 6 bases and J gave up 8 bases, with 19 bases separating them. For the CDR3, the DNA is TGTGCCAGCAGCCTACAGGACAGCCCAGGAGAAAAACTGTTTTTT. It encodes CASSLQDSPGEKLFF.

This chain links TRBV12-3 or TRBV12-4 with TRBJ2-1; tentative D call: TRBD1 (6 bases). CDR3 length: 11 residues. V was shortened by 6 bases and J by 8 bases, with 8 bases between the two germline ends. CDR3 region: CASRTGHEQFF. CDR3 nucleotide sequence: TGTGCCAGCAGAACAGGGCATGAGCAGTTCTTC.

The chain couples TRBV2 to TRBJ2-7; TRBD1 aligns across 7 bases. The germline V gene encodes CDR1 SNHLY and CDR2 FYNNEI. Losses at the gene ends were 3 bases for V and 3 bases for J; bases not matched to a gene: 8. This CDR3 spans 15 amino acids. The CDR3 sequence: CASSDPTGLDYEQYF. DNA for the CDR3: TGTGCCAGCAGTGACCCGACAGGGCTGGACTACGAGCAGTACTTC.

The chain employs TRBV27 and TRBJ1-5; D is undetermined. CDR1 and CDR2 from the germline V gene are MNHEY and SMNVEV (reference sequence). Trimming took 0 bases from V and 2 from J, leaving 8 bases between them. The CDR3 covers 15 residues. CDR3 protein: CASSLSGLGNQPQHF. For the CDR3, the DNA is TGTGCCAGCAGTTTATCAGGTCTAGGCAATCAGCCCCAGCATTTT.

This sequence joins TRBV7-2 and TRBJ1-1; D remains unclear. Trimming pared 1 base from V and 2 bases from J, leaving 11 bases between. From germline, CDR1 is SGHTA and CDR2 FQGNSA. The CDR3 covers 15 residues. CDR3 nucleotide sequence: TGTGCCAGCAGCTTAGGCCCAGCAGGTAACACTGAAGCTTTCTTT. Encoded protein: CASSLGPAGNTEAFF.

The chain uses TRBV27 and TRBJ1-1; D remains unclear. The CDR3 totals 15 residues. CDR1 MNHEY and CDR2 SMNVEV come from the germline V gene (reference sequence). Trimming shortened V by 2 bases and J by 4 bases, and 14 bases separated the two germline ends. The CDR3: CASSLMQSRGTEAFF. CDR3 nucleotides: TGTGCCAGCAGTTTAATGCAATCGCGGGGCACTGAAGCTTTCTTT.

The chain is built from TRBV7-6 and TRBJ2-2; 10 bases line up with TRBD2. The V segment lost 5 bases and the J segment 7 bases; nucleotides outside the gene matches: 19. CDR3 length equals 19 residues. Germline V gene data show CDR1 as SGHVS and CDR2 as FNYEAQ. CDR3 DNA: TGTGCCAGCAGCCAGGGGGCCGGGGCTCTAGCGGGAGAGGACGGGGAGCTGTTTTTT. Residues: CASSQGAGALAGEDGELFF.

This clone turned up a few times. The chain joins TRBV11-2 to TRBJ1-2; D remains ambiguous. V was shortened by 1 base and J by 3 bases, with 12 bases between the two germline ends. In germline, CDR1 is SGHAT, CDR2 FQNNGV. The CDR3 is 15 amino acids. The CDR3 DNA is TGTGCCAGCAGCTTAGGCCCGAACGGGTACTATGGCTACACCTTC. Residues: CASSLGPNGYYGYTF.